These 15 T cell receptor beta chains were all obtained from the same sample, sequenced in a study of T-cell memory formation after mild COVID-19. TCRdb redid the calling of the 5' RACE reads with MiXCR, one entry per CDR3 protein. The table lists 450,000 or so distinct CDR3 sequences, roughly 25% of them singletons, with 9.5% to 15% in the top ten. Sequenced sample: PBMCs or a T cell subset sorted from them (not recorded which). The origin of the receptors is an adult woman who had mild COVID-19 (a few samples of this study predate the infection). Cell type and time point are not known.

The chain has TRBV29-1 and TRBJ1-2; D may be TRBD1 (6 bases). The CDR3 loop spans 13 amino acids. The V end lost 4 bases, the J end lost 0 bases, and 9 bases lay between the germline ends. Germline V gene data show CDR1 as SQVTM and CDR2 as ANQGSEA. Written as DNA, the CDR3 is TGCAGCGTTGGGGCAGGGGCTAACTATGGCTACACCTTC. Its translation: CSVGAGANYGYTF.

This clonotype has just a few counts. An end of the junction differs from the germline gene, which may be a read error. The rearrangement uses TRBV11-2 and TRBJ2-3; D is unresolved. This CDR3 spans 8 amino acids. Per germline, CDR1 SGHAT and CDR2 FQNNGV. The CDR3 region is CPTDTQYF. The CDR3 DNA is TGCCCCACAGATACGCAGTATTTT.

As DNA, the CDR3 is TGCGCCAGCAGCTTATGGGGTTCACTAGCAGCACGGTACACTGAAGCTTTCTTT. Its protein is CASSLWGSLAARYTEAFF. The chain is built from TRBV5-1 and TRBJ1-1; the D is unclear. Deletions cut 2 bases from V and 3 bases from J, with 23 bases between. The germline CDR1 and CDR2 sequences are SGHRS and YFSETQ. The length of the CDR3 is 18 residues. The entire variable domain, with the rest obtained from reference TRBV5-1 and TRBJ1-1, is as follows: KAGVTQTPRYLIKTRGQQVTLSCSPISGHRSVSWYQQTPGQGLQFLFEYFSETQRNKGNFPGRFSGRQFSNSRSEMNVSTLELGDSALYLCASSLWGSLAARYTEAFFGQGTRLTVV.

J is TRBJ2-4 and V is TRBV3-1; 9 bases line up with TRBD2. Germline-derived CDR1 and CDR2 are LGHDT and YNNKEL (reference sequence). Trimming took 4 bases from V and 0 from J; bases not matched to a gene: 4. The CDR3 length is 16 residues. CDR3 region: CASSRRLAEAKNIQYF. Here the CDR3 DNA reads TGTGCCAGCAGCCGCCGACTAGCGGAAGCCAAAAACATTCAGTACTTC.

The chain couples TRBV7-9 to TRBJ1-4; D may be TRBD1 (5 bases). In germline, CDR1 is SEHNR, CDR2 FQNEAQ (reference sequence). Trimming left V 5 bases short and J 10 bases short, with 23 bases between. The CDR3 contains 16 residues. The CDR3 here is CASSIPGTPRRGKLFF. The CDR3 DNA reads TGTGCCAGCAGCATTCCTGGGACCCCTCGCCGGGGAAAACTGTTTTTT. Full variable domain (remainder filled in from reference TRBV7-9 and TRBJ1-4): DTGVSQNPRHKITKRGQNVTFRCDPISEHNRLYWYRQTLGQGPEFLTYFQNEAQLEKSRLLSDRFSAERPKGSFSTLEIQRTEQGDSAMYLCASSIPGTPRRGKLFFGSGTQLSVL.

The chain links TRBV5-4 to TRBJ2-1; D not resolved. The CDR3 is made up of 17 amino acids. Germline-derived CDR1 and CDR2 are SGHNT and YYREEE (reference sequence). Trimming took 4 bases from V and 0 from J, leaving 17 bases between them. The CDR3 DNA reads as TGTGCCAGCAGCCGACACAGCAGTGAGAGCTCCTACAATGAGCAGTTCTTC. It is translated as CASSRHSSESSYNEQFF.

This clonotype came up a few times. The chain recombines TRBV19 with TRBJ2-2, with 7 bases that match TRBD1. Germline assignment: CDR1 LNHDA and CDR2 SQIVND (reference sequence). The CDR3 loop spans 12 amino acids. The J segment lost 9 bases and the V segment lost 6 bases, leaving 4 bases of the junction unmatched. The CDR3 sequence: CASRRQGRELFF. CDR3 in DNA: TGTGCCAGTAGAAGACAGGGCCGGGAGCTGTTTTTT.

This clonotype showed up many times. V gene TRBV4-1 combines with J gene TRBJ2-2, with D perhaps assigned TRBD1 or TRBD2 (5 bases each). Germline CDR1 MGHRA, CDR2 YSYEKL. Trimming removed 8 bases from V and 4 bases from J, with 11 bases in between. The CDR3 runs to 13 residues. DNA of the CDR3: TGCGCCAGCGGCGAGGGGTTCACCGGGGAGCTGTTTTTT. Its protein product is CASGEGFTGELFF.

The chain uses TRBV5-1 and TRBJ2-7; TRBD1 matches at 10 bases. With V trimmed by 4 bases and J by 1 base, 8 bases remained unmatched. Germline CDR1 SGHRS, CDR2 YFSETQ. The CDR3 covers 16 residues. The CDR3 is CASSTLKDRGSYEQYF. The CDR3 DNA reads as TGCGCCAGCAGCACACTAAAGGACAGGGGGTCCTACGAGCAGTACTTC.

CDR3 in amino acids: CASSLGSVGPYEQYF. CDR3 DNA sequence: TGCGCCAGCAGCTTGGGGTCAGTAGGGCCCTACGAGCAGTACTTC. J is TRBJ2-7 and V is TRBV5-1; no firm D call. This CDR3 is 15 amino acids long. Germline V gene lookup returns CDR1 SGHRS and CDR2 YFSETQ. Trimming took 0 bases from V and 2 from J, leaving 12 bases between them.

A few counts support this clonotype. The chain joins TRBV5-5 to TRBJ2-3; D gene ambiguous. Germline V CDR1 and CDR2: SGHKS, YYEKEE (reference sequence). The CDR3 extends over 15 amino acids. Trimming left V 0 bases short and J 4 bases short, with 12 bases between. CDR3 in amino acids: CASSLDYLASDTQYF. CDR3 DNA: TGTGCCAGCAGCTTGGACTATTTAGCCTCAGATACGCAGTATTTT.

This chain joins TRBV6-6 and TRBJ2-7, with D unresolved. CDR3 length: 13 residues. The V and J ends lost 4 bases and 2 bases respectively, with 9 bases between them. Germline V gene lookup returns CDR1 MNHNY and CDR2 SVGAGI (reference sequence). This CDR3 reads CASSLKDTYEQYF. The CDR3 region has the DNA TGTGCCAGCAGTTTGAAGGATACCTACGAGCAGTACTTC.

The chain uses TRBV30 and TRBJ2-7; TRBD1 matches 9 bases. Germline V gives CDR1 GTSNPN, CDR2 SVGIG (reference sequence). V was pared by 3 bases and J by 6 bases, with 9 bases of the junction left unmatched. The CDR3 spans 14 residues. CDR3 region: CAWRHNRGLGEQYF. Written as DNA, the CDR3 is TGTGCCTGGAGACACAACAGGGGGCTGGGCGAGCAGTACTTC.

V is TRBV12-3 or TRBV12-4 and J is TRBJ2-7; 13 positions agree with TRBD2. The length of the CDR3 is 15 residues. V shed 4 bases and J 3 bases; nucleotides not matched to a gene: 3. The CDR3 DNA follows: TGTGCCAGCAGTTACGGGACTAGCGGGATCTACGAGCAGTACTTC. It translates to CASSYGTSGIYEQYF.

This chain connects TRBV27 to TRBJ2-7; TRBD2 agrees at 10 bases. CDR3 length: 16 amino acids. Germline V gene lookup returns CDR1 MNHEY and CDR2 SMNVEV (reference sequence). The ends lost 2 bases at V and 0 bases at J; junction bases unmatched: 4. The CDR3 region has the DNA TGTGCCAGCAGTTTAGTAGCGGGGGGAATCTCCTACGAGCAGTACTTC. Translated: CASSLVAGGISYEQYF.